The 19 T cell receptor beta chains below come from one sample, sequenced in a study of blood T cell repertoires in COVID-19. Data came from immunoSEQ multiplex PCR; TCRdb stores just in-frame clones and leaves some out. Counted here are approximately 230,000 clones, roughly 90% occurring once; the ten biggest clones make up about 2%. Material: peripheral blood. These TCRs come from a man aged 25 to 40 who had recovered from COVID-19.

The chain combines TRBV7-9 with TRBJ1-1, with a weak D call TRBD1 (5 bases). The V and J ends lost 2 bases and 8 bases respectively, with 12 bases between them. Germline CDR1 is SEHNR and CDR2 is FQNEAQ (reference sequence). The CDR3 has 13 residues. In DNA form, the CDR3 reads TGTGCCAGCAGCTTAATCAGGGAGGCGGAAGCTTTCTTT. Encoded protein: CASSLIREAEAFF.

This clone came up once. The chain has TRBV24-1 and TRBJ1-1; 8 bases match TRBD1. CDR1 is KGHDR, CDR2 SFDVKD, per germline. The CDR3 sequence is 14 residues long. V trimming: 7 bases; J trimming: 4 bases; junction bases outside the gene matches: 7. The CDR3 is CATRSADRATEAFF. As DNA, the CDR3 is TGTGCCACCAGATCCGCGGACAGGGCCACTGAAGCTTTCTTT.

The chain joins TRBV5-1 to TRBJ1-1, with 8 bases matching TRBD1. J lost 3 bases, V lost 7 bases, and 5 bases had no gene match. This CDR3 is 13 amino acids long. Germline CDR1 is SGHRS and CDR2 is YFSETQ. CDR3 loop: CASRPDRDTEAFF. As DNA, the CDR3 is TGCGCCAGCCGGCCGGACAGGGACACTGAAGCTTTCTTT.

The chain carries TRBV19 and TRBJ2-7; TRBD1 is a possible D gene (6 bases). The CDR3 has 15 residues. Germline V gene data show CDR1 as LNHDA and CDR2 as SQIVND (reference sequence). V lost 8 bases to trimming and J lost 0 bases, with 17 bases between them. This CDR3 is CASSWGPPSSYEQYF. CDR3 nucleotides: TGTGCCAGTTCCTGGGGGCCCCCGAGCTCCTACGAGCAGTACTTC.

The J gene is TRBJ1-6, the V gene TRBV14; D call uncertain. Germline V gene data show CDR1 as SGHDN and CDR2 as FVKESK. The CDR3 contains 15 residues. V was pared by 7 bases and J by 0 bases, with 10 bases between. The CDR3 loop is CASIRRSSYNSPLHF. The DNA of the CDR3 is TGTGCCAGCATAAGGCGGAGCTCCTATAATTCACCCCTCCACTTT.

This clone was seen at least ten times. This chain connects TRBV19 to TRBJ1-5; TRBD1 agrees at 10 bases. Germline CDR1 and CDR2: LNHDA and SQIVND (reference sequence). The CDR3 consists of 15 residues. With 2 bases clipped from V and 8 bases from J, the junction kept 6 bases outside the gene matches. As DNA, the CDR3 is TGTGCCAGTAGTATACAGGGACAGGGGCTAGAGCCCCAGCATTTT. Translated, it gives CASSIQGQGLEPQHF.

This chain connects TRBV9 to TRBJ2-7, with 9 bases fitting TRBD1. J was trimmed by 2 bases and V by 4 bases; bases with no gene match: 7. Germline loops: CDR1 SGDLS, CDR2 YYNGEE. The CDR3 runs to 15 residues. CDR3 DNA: TGTGCCAGCAGCTACTCCGGGACAGGGACCTACGAGCAGTACTTC. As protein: CASSYSGTGTYEQYF.

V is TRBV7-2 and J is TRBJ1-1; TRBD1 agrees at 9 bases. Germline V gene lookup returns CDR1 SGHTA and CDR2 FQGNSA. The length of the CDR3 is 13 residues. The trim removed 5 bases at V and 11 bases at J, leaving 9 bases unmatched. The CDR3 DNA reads TGTGCCAGCAGCCATACGAGGGACAGGGAGGCTTTCTTT. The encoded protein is CASSHTRDREAFF.

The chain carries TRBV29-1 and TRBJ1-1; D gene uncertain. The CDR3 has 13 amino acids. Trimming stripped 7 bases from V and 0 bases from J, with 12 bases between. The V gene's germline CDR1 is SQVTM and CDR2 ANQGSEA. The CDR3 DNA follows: TGCAGCGCACGGTGGACTGTGAACACTGAAGCTTTCTTT. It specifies CSARWTVNTEAFF.

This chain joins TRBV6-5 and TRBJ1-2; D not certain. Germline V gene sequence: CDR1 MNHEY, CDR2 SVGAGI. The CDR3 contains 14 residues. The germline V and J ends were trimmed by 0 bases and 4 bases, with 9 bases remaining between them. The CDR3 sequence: CASSYSPGPYGYTF. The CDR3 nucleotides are TGTGCCAGCAGTTACTCGCCAGGCCCCTATGGCTACACCTTC.

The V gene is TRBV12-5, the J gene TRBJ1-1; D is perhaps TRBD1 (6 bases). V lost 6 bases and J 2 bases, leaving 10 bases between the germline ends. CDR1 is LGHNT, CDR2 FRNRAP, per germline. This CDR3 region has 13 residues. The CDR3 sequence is CASGSGTNTEAFF. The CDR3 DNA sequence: TGTGCTAGTGGCTCCGGGACAAACACTGAAGCTTTCTTT.

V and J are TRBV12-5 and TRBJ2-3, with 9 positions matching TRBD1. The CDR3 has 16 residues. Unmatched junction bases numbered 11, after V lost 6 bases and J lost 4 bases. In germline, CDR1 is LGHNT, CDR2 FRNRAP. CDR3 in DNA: TGTGCTAGTGGACCACCGGGACAGGGAGGTTCAGATACGCAGTATTTT. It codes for CASGPPGQGGSDTQYF.

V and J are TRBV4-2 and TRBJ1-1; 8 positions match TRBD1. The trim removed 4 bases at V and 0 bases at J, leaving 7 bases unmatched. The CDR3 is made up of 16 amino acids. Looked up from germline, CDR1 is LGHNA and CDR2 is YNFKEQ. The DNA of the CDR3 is TGTGCCAGCAGCCCCTTGACAGGGGCATTGAACACTGAAGCTTTCTTT. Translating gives CASSPLTGALNTEAFF.

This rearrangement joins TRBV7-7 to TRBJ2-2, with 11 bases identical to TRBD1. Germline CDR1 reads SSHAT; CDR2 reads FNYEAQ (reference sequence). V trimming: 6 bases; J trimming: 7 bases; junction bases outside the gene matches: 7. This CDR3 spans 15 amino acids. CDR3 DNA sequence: TGTGCCAGCAGACGGACAGGGGGCGCGGGCGGGGAGCTGTTTTTT. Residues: CASRRTGGAGGELFF.

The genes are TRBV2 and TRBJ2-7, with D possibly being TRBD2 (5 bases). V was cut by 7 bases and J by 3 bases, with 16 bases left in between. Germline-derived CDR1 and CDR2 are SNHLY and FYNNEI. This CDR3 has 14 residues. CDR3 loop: CASKSGRGFYEQYF. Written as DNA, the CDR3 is TGTGCCAGCAAATCAGGTCGGGGATTCTACGAGCAGTACTTC.

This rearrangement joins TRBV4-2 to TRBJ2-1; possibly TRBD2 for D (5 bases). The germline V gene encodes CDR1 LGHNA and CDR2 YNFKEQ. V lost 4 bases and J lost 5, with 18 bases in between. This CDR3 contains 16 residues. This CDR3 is CASSRSLGRGNNEQFF. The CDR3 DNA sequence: TGTGCCAGCAGCCGCTCCTTAGGGCGAGGGAACAATGAGCAGTTCTTC.

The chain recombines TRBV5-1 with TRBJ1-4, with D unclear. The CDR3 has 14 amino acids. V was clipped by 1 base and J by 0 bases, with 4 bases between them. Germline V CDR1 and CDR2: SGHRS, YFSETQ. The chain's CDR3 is CASSLPSTNEKLFF. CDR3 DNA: TGCGCCAGCAGCTTGCCGTCAACTAATGAAAAACTGTTTTTT.

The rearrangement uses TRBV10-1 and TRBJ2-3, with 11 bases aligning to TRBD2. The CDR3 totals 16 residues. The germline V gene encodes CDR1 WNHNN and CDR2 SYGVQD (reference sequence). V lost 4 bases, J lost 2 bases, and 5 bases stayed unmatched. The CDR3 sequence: CASSAGLAAPTDTQYF. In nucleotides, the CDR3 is TGCGCCAGCAGTGCGGGACTAGCGGCCCCCACAGATACGCAGTATTTT.

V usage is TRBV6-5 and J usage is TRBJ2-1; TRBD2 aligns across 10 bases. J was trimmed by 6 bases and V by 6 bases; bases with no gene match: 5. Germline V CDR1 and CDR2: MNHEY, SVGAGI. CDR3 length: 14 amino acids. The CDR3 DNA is TGTGCCAGCAGACAGCGGACTAGCGGCAATGAGCAGTTCTTC. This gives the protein CASRQRTSGNEQFF.